This TCR beta chain was identified in a study of blood T cell repertoires in COVID-19. Study context: PBMCs, B-cell-depleted T cells, or T cells provided the cDNA or gDNA that made up the material.

Recruits, aged about 18 to 100 years, lived in approximately 26 US areas. Recovered status in Cohort 3 required two negative PCRs, clearance, or symptom resolution. The germline V gene encodes CDR1 SGHRS and CDR2 YFSETQ. V lost 5 bases to trimming and J lost 3 bases; unmatched junction nucleotides: 3. The CDR3 consists of 15 residues. The data were produced by immunoSEQ multiplex PCR, yet TCRdb's version contains in-frame clones alone and is incomplete. The sample holds a few hundred thousand clones; 75% to 90% are singletons and the top ten take about 5%. The chain is built from TRBV5-1 and TRBJ2-3; 13 bases match TRBD2. The TCR comes from a man in his thirties or forties who had recovered from COVID-19. Sequencing was done on a sample of PBMCs or T cells enriched from blood (not recorded which). DNA for the CDR3: TGCGCCAGCAGTACTAGCGGGGGGGCAACAGATACGCAGTATTTT. It codes for CASSTSGGATDTQYF. The variable domain in full, with the rest retrieved from reference TRBV5-1 and TRBJ2-3, is KAGVTQTPRYLIKTRGQQVTLSCSPISGHRSVSWYQQTPGQGLQFLFEYFSETQRNKGNFPGRFSGRQFSNSRSEMNVSTLELGDSALYLCASSTSGGATDTQYFGPGTRLTVL.